The 9 T cell receptor beta chains presented below share a single source sample, sequenced in a study of Graves' ophthalmopathy and Graves' hyperthyroidism. TCR beta CDR3 amplification used RNA transcripts. First-round RT-PCR employed HTBI primers, with a second-round multiplex PCR after it. TCRdb reprocessed the multiplex PCR reads with MiXCR, giving one entry per CDR3 protein. The sample yields hundreds of thousands of distinct CDR3 sequences, 22% seen once. Sample: peripheral blood. The receptors shown here come from a woman aged 18-29 years with stable Graves' hyperthyroidism. Some clones in this sample may be carry-over from other donors' samples.

This clonotype was seen ten or more times. CDR3 nucleotide sequence: TGTGCCAGCAGCTCCGAACGAGACATTCAGTACTTC. It is translated as CASSSERDIQYF. This chain connects TRBV13 to TRBJ2-4; D remains ambiguous. Trimming stripped 4 bases from V and 8 bases from J, with 9 bases between. The CDR3 consists of 12 residues. Germline CDR1 and CDR2: PRHDT and FYEKMQ (reference sequence).

This clonotype has a count of ten or more. The gene calls are TRBV12-3 or TRBV12-4 and TRBJ1-2; the D gene is possibly TRBD1 (6 bases). The V gene lost 8 bases and the J gene lost 6 bases, with 7 bases spanning the gap. The CDR3 has 10 residues. The CDR3 loop is CASGGHGYTF. For the CDR3, the DNA is TGTGCCAGCGGGGGCCATGGCTACACCTTC.

This clonotype was seen repeatedly, ten times or more. The rearrangement joins TRBV6-5 to TRBJ2-7; TRBD1 matches at 8 bases. Germline V gene sequence: CDR1 MNHEY, CDR2 SVGAGI. This CDR3 has 15 residues. Trimming cost V 0 bases and J 4 bases; bases outside gene matches: 5. The CDR3 loop reads CASSYSRDRQYEQYF. The CDR3 DNA is TGTGCCAGCAGTTACTCCCGGGACAGGCAGTACGAGCAGTACTTC.

At least ten counts were recorded for this clonotype. This rearrangement joins TRBV19 to TRBJ1-1; no definite D call. The ends were cut back, 1 base at V and 7 bases at J, with 13 bases in the middle. This CDR3 spans 14 amino acids. The V gene's germline CDR1 is LNHDA and CDR2 SQIVND (reference sequence). The CDR3 loop is CASSIGSTGFEAFF. The CDR3 nucleotides are TGTGCCAGTAGTATAGGATCGACGGGATTTGAAGCTTTCTTT.

This clonotype showed up many times. This chain links TRBV12-3 or TRBV12-4 with TRBJ2-2, with D perhaps matching TRBD2 (5 bases). The V gene lost 6 bases and the J gene lost 7 bases, with 15 bases spanning the gap. The CDR3 is made up of 14 amino acids. The CDR3 bases are TGTGCCAGCAGGGACGGAGGCCTGGGCGGGGAGCTGTTTTTT. This gives the protein CASRDGGLGGELFF.

The genes are TRBV6-1 and TRBJ2-7; unclear D gene. CDR3 length equals 14 residues. Germline V lookup: CDR1 MNHNS, CDR2 SASEGT. The V end lost 2 bases, the J end lost 0 bases, and 8 bases lay between the germline ends. The CDR3 here is CASSESHSSYEQYF. CDR3 sequence (DNA): TGTGCCAGCAGTGAAAGCCACAGCTCCTACGAGCAGTACTTC.

This clonotype was counted between two and nine times. The rearrangement links TRBV12-3 or TRBV12-4 to TRBJ1-1; D is perhaps TRBD1 (6 bases). The CDR3 has 13 residues. The V end was cut by 6 bases, the J end by 4 bases, with 12 bases between. The CDR3 here is CASSNREGTEAFF. Written as DNA, the CDR3 is TGTGCCAGCAGCAACAGGGAGGGCACTGAAGCTTTCTTT.

V usage is TRBV18 and J usage is TRBJ1-6; D perhaps matches TRBD1 (5 bases). This CDR3 is 14 amino acids long. Germline values: CDR1 KGHSH, CDR2 LQKENI. The V end lost 3 bases, the J end lost 8 bases, and 11 bases lay between the germline ends. The DNA of the CDR3 is TGTGCCAGCTCACCCGAGGGGTTTGATTCACCCCTCCACTTT. Translating gives CASSPEGFDSPLHF.

This clonotype turned up a few times. The chain carries TRBV4-2 and TRBJ2-7; a possible D gene is TRBD2 (7 bases). The germline V and J ends were trimmed by 4 bases and 0 bases, with 19 bases remaining between them. The CDR3 has 17 amino acids. Germline V gene lookup returns CDR1 LGHNA and CDR2 YNFKEQ. The CDR3 region has the DNA TGTGCCAGCAGCCCAGGGGAGGGGCAGGGTAGCTCCTACGAGCAGTACTTC. This encodes CASSPGEGQGSSYEQYF.